In this sample, the clone carrying this T cell receptor (beta chain) turned up a few times. The antigen remains unidentified. TCRdb reprocessed the 5' RACE reads via MiXCR and lists one record per CDR3 protein. The sample lists around 440,000 distinct CDR3 sequences; under 20% were seen once. Germline CDR1 is SGHRS and CDR2 is YFSETQ. V was trimmed by 4 bases and J by 2 bases, leaving 16 bases between them. The CDR3 runs 15 residues. These data belong to a study of CD8 T cells in ankylosing spondylitis. General study findings and limits: Seven to nine highly homologous variants formed a TCR beta motif that appeared characteristic of ankylosing spondylitis blood. Disease-associated clones were CD8+ and fairly uncommon in peripheral blood. In the blood and synovial fluid of reactive arthritis, some motif variants had been previously reported.

The V and J genes are TRBV5-1 and TRBJ2-7; tentative D call: TRBD2 (6 bases). Sequencing input: blood, either unsorted or a sorted T cell fraction (not recorded which). The clonotype originates from a male donor with ankylosing spondylitis. The CDR3 loop reads CASSRTTGEAYEQYF. As DNA, the CDR3 is TGCGCCAGCAGCCGAACAACGGGGGAGGCCTACGAGCAGTACTTC.